Following are 30 T cell receptor beta chains from one sample sequenced in a study of cytomegalovirus exposure and HLA in healthy donors. Primers: 60 Vbeta forward and 13 Jbeta reverse. Method: immunoSEQ multiplex PCR; TCRdb's copy keeps in-frame clones and lacks some. Among about 130,000 clones, approximately 75% were seen once, and the ten largest hold approximately 6%. Material for sequencing was PBMCs. Source of these receptors: a woman in her forties in good health and CMV-seropositive.

The V gene is TRBV6-4, the J gene TRBJ2-3; TRBD1 aligns across 10 bases. The ends lost 4 bases at V and 8 bases at J; junction bases unmatched: 12. The CDR3 length is 16 residues. CDR1 is MRHNA, CDR2 SNTAGT, per germline. The CDR3 DNA follows: TGTGCCAGCAGTGCCCCGCGGGGACAGGGGTGGCGTACGCAGTATTTT. It is translated as CASSAPRGQGWRTQYF.

This rearrangement joins TRBV25-1 to TRBJ1-3; D gene uncertain. Germline assignment: CDR1 MGHDK and CDR2 SYGVNS. Trimming left V 6 bases short and J 11 bases short, with 14 bases between. The CDR3 has 12 amino acids. This CDR3 reads CASRKAPGAIYF. CDR3 DNA sequence: TGTGCCAGCAGAAAAGCCCCGGGAGCCATATATTTT.

The gene calls are TRBV6-5 and TRBJ2-7, with 8 bases fitting TRBD2. After removal of 2 bases from V and 3 bases from J, the junction contained 3 bases not matched to a gene. This CDR3 comprises 14 residues. Germline V gene sequence: CDR1 MNHEY, CDR2 SVGAGI. CDR3 amino acids: CASSYGSGIYEQYF. Written as DNA, the CDR3 is TGTGCCAGCAGTTACGGTAGCGGGATCTACGAGCAGTACTTC.

To note about this clone: This is likely a read error, given that the CDR3 carries no conserved phenylalanine or tryptophan at its end. This chain links TRBV14 with TRBJ1-1, with TRBD1 as a possible D gene (5 bases). V shed 1 base and J shed 9 bases, with 15 bases lying between them. The CDR3 spans 14 residues. Germline values: CDR1 SGHDN, CDR2 FVKESK. The DNA for the CDR3 is TGTGCCAGCAGCCAAGTTGGAGGGGAAAGGAAAGCTTTCCTT. Protein sequence: CASSQVGGERKAFL.

V is TRBV21-1 and J is TRBJ2-7; no check of the table's D call, TRBD2, against the DNA was made. TRBV21-1 is assigned pseudogene status. This CDR3 comprises 16 residues. The CDR3 is CASSKAREGPPYEQYF. CDR3 nucleotides: TGTGCCAGCAGCAAAGCCCGGGAGGGACCCCCCTACGAGCAGTACTTC.

The CDR3 spells CASSLLAGSIYEQFF. The CDR3 DNA follows: TGCGCCAGCAGCTTACTAGCGGGGAGTATCTATGAGCAGTTCTTC. This chain joins TRBV5-1 and TRBJ2-1; 10 nucleotides agree with TRBD2. Germline V gives CDR1 SGHRS, CDR2 YFSETQ. V was clipped by 2 bases and J by 8 bases; unmatched bases: 7. The CDR3 is 15 amino acids.

The rearrangement links TRBV27 to TRBJ2-1; a weak D match, TRBD1 (6 bases). Germline V gene lookup returns CDR1 MNHEY and CDR2 SMNVEV (reference sequence). Trimming stripped 6 bases from V and 5 bases from J, with 14 bases between. The CDR3 has 14 amino acids. The DNA of the CDR3 is TGTGCCAGCAGGGCCACAGGGATCAACAATGAGCAGTTCTTC. Protein: CASRATGINNEQFF.

The chain has TRBV4-1 and TRBJ1-1, with D perhaps TRBD1 (6 bases). V lost 7 bases to trimming and J lost 8 bases, with 20 bases between them. The germline gives CDR1 MGHRA, CDR2 YSYEKL. CDR3 length: 14 amino acids. CDR3 amino acids: CASTKKGGEGEAFF. CDR3 in DNA: TGCGCCAGCACCAAAAAAGGGGGGGAGGGGGAAGCTTTCTTT.

This clone was detected only a few times. The gene calls are TRBV30 and TRBJ1-1; 8 nucleotides line up with TRBD1. Germline V CDR1 and CDR2: GTSNPN, SVGIG (reference sequence). Trimming cost V 3 bases and J 9 bases; bases outside gene matches: 9. The CDR3 is 13 amino acids. DNA for the CDR3: TGTGCCTGGAGAGGGCAATGGACAGGGAAAGCTTTCTTT. It translates to CAWRGQWTGKAFF.

The V gene is TRBV19, the J gene TRBJ2-7; 13 nucleotides line up with TRBD2. The length of the CDR3 is 17 residues. V dropped 6 bases and J dropped 7; count of bases not matched to a gene: 15. The germline CDR1 and CDR2 sequences are LNHDA and SQIVND (reference sequence). The CDR3, as DNA: TGTGCCAGTAGCAACCCAGGACTAGCGGGAGAGTCAAGTGAGCAGTACTTC. As protein: CASSNPGLAGESSEQYF. Complete variable domain (other parts from reference TRBV19 and TRBJ2-7): DGGITQSPKYLFRKEGQNVTLSCEQNLNHDAMYWYRQDPGQGLRLIYYSQIVNDFQKGDIAEGYSVSREKKESFPLTVTSAQKNPTAFYLCASSNPGLAGESSEQYFGPGTRLTVT.

V is TRBV4-3 and J is TRBJ1-2; no reliable D call. Germline V gene sequence: CDR1 LGHNA, CDR2 YSLEER. Trimming removed 0 bases at V and 0 bases at J, with 5 bases between. The CDR3 consists of 14 residues. The CDR3 protein is CASSQDNANYGYTF. The CDR3 region has the DNA TGCGCCAGCAGCCAAGATAATGCTAACTATGGCTACACCTTC.

The chain carries TRBV7-3 and TRBJ2-1, with 7 bases that match TRBD2. Trimming cost V 0 bases and J 9 bases; bases outside gene matches: 14. The CDR3 spans 17 residues. Germline-derived CDR1 and CDR2 are SGHTA and FQGTGA. The CDR3 coding sequence is TGTGCCAGCAGCTTAACTCGGGTAGGGCTAGCGGACCCTGAGCAGTTCTTC. Its translation is CASSLTRVGLADPEQFF.

CDR3 nucleotides: TGTGTCCGTCCCGACCGGGGTGAGCAGTTCTTC. Protein sequence: CVRPDRGEQFF. The chain links TRBV27 to TRBJ2-1, with D tentatively TRBD2 (5 bases). This CDR3 spans 11 amino acids. Germline V lookup: CDR1 MNHEY, CDR2 SMNVEV (reference sequence).

The V gene is TRBV29-1, the J gene TRBJ2-1; TRBD2 might be the D (5 bases). Per germline, CDR1 SQVTM and CDR2 ANQGSEA. The ends were cut back, 2 bases at V and 4 bases at J, with 12 bases in the middle. The length of the CDR3 is 14 residues. This CDR3 is CSVESGPQYNEQFF. The CDR3 bases are TGCAGCGTTGAAAGCGGACCACAATACAATGAGCAGTTCTTC.

This rearrangement joins TRBV18 to TRBJ1-3; D remains ambiguous. From germline, CDR1 is KGHSH and CDR2 LQKENI. V lost 2 bases and J lost 0, with 14 bases in between. The CDR3 has 17 residues. The CDR3 here is CASSPAVSGISGNTIYF. The CDR3 coding sequence is TGTGCCAGCTCACCAGCCGTTTCAGGCATCTCTGGAAACACCATATATTTT. Full variable domain (rest looked up from reference TRBV18 and TRBJ1-3): NAGVMQNPRHLVRRRGQEARLRCSPMKGHSHVYWYRQLPEEGLKFMVYLQKENIIDESGMPKERFSAEFPKEGPSILRIQQVVRGDSAAYFCASSPAVSGISGNTIYFGEGSWLTVV.

DNA for the CDR3: TGTGCCAGCAGCCCCGCCTACTTCGGGAATGAGCAGTTCTTC. Its protein is CASSPAYFGNEQFF. The gene calls are TRBV9 and TRBJ2-1; D not certain. CDR1 and CDR2 (germline): SGDLS, YYNGEE. V gave up 4 bases and J gave up 7 bases, with 15 bases separating them. This CDR3 is 14 amino acids long.

V usage is TRBV5-1 and J usage is TRBJ2-3; tentatively, D is TRBD1 (6 bases). The CDR3 runs to 16 residues. From germline, CDR1 is SGHRS and CDR2 YFSETQ. The V end was cut by 0 bases, the J end by 3 bases, with 14 bases between. CDR3 DNA sequence: TGCGCCAGCAGCTTGGATTGGGGGCGCCGGACAGATACGCAGTATTTT. Its protein is CASSLDWGRRTDTQYF.

The chain couples TRBV19 to TRBJ2-1; a possible D gene is TRBD2 (5 bases). CDR1 is LNHDA and CDR2 is SQIVND in the germline V gene (reference sequence). V lost 2 bases, J lost 8 bases, and 13 bases lay in between. The CDR3 is 14 residues long. The CDR3 nucleotides read TGTGCCAGTAGTATACGGGGTCCTGAAGATGAGCAGTTCTTC. This encodes CASSIRGPEDEQFF.

This clone was seen a few times. The chain carries TRBV19 and TRBJ1-1; D call uncertain. Germline V lookup: CDR1 LNHDA, CDR2 SQIVND (reference sequence). V was pared by 3 bases and J by 4 bases, with 12 bases between. The CDR3 extends over 14 amino acids. DNA for the CDR3: TGTGCCAGTAGTATTCTGGCGGGCGGCACTGAAGCTTTCTTT. Translating it yields CASSILAGGTEAFF.

The table lists this clone with a count of one. This rearrangement joins TRBV10-1 to TRBJ1-1; D gene ambiguous. V was shortened by 6 bases and J by 1 base, with 12 bases between the two germline ends. CDR1 is WNHNN, CDR2 SYGVQD, per germline (reference sequence). This CDR3 region has 14 residues. Here the CDR3 DNA reads TGCGCCAGCAGCCGGGAGCCAAGGAACACTGAAGCTTTCTTT. Protein: CASSREPRNTEAFF.

This clone was found a few times. This chain uses TRBV5-1 with TRBJ1-5; maybe TRBD1 (6 bases). The CDR3 spans 13 residues. Trimming shortened V by 4 bases and J by 4 bases, and 9 bases separated the two germline ends. Germline V CDR1 and CDR2: SGHRS, YFSETQ. This chain's CDR3 is CASSPGQNQPQHF. CDR3 bases: TGCGCCAGCAGCCCCGGACAGAATCAGCCCCAGCATTTT.

This clone was detected once. This sequence joins TRBV7-9 and TRBJ1-5; 8 positions agree with TRBD1. The CDR3 is 12 residues long. Germline CDR1 and CDR2: SEHNR and FQNEAQ (reference sequence). The J segment lost 10 bases and the V segment lost 5 bases, leaving 4 bases of the junction unmatched. The chain's CDR3 is CASSRTGTPQHF. The DNA for the CDR3 is TGTGCCAGCAGCAGGACAGGGACCCCCCAGCATTTT.

The CDR3 spells CASSSGSTDTQYF. CDR3 DNA sequence: TGTGCCAGTAGTAGCGGGAGCACAGATACGCAGTATTTT. The V gene is TRBV19, the J gene TRBJ2-3; D is possibly TRBD2 (5 bases). Trimming took 4 bases from V and 0 from J, leaving 5 bases between them. The CDR3 totals 13 residues. Germline CDR1 LNHDA, CDR2 SQIVND (reference sequence).

The chain couples TRBV28 to TRBJ1-2; a weak D match, TRBD1 (5 bases). Trimming stripped 6 bases from V and 5 bases from J, with 22 bases between. The V gene's germline CDR1 is MDHEN and CDR2 SYDVKM. CDR3 length: 16 amino acids. CDR3 nucleotides: TGTGCCAGCAGCTCCGACAGCCTGCTCAAGGGGTATGGCTACACCTTC. Protein sequence: CASSSDSLLKGYGYTF.

This chain links TRBV30 with TRBJ1-5; no firm D call. Germline V gene sequence: CDR1 GTSNPN, CDR2 SVGIG (reference sequence). This CDR3 has 16 amino acids. Trimming took 0 bases from V and 4 from J, leaving 16 bases between them. CDR3 nucleotides: TGTGCCTGGAGTGTTGGAGGGTTGGGAACGAATCAGCCCCAGCATTTT. This translates into CAWSVGGLGTNQPQHF.

The chain links TRBV9 to TRBJ2-7; TRBD2 might be the D (6 bases). V was trimmed by 3 bases and J by 6 bases, leaving 19 bases between them. Germline-derived CDR1 and CDR2 are SGDLS and YYNGEE. The CDR3 covers 15 residues. CDR3 amino acids: CASSGGEFPLSEQYF. DNA of the CDR3: TGTGCCAGCAGCGGGGGGGAGTTTCCCCTAAGCGAGCAGTACTTC.

V and J are TRBV7-2 and TRBJ1-1; unclear D gene. Germline values: CDR1 SGHTA, CDR2 FQGNSA. Trimming took off 5 bases at V and 3 bases at J, with 10 bases between the two ends. This CDR3 contains 13 residues. CDR3 residues: CASSPQEDTEAFF. CDR3 nucleotide sequence: TGTGCCAGCAGCCCCCAGGAGGACACTGAAGCTTTCTTT.

As regards this clone: The junction does not match germline at one end; this may be a read error. The V call is TRBV7-7, the J call TRBJ1-5; D unclear. The CDR3 is 13 amino acids. Per the germline V gene, CDR1 is SSHAT and CDR2 is FNYEAQ (reference sequence). CDR3 in amino acids: CASSQNPEQPQHF. DNA of the CDR3: TGTGCTAGCAGCCAGAACCCAGAACAGCCCCAGCATTTT.

This sequence joins TRBV27 and TRBJ2-3; D uncertain. Trimming took off 3 bases at V and 5 bases at J, with 6 bases between the two ends. Per germline, CDR1 MNHEY and CDR2 SMNVEV (reference sequence). The CDR3 has 12 amino acids. The CDR3: CASSLTRDTQYF. The DNA of the CDR3 is TGTGCCAGCAGTTTGACAAGAGATACGCAGTATTTT.

V is TRBV6-5 and J is TRBJ1-1; D not certain. Germline-derived CDR1 and CDR2 are MNHEY and SVGAGI. Trimming removed 0 bases from V and 3 bases from J, with 8 bases in between. This CDR3 has 14 residues. Here the CDR3 reads CASSYSSGHTEAFF. The CDR3 DNA is TGTGCCAGCAGTTACTCGTCGGGTCACACTGAAGCTTTCTTT.